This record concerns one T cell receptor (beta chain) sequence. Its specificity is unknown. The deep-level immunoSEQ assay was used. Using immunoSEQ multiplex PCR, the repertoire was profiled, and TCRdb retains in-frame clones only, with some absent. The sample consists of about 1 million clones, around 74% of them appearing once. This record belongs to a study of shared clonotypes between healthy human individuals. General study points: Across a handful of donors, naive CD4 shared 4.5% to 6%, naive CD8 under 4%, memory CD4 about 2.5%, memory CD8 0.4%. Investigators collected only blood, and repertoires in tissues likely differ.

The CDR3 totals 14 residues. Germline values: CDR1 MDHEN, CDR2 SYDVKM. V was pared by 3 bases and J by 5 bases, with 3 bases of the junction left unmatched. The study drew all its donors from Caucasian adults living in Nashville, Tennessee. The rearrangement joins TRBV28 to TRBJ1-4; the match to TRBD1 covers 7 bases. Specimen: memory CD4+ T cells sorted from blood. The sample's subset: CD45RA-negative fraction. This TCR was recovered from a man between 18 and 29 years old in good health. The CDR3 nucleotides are TGTGCCAGCAGTTTTAACAGGGGAAATGAAAAACTGTTTTTT. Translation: CASSFNRGNEKLFF.